This paragraph covers one T cell receptor (beta chain) sequence. Its antigen is undetermined. With the ViraFEST assay, the study expanded antigen-specific CD4+ T cells using viral peptide pools, then sequenced them. Subsequent to roughly 9 days of culture, CD4+ T cells were isolated. The vaccine given was either BNT162b2 or mRNA-1273, in two doses. Cultures had half their medium replaced with IL-2 medium on days 3 and 7. The sample is drawn from a study of vaccination effects on CD4 cells after COVID-19. General study results and limits: Substantial clonal contraction characterized both infection- and vaccine-induced clones late after vaccination.

The method was immunoSEQ multiplex PCR; TCRdb's version includes in-frame clones alone and lacks a portion of them. The data hold 25,000 to 35,000 clones, with about 73% observed a single time. V was cut by 4 bases and J by 4 bases, with 9 bases left in between. The CDR3 has 13 residues. Germline loops: CDR1 SGHRS, CDR2 YFSETQ. V and J are TRBV5-1 and TRBJ1-3; D call uncertain. The source material was CD4+ T cells from PBMCs cultured with HCoV-OC43 spike peptides, sampled after COVID-19 vaccination. The subset: HCoV-OC43 spike overlapping peptide pool stimulation. The sequence was obtained from a human donor who received a COVID-19 vaccine. CDR3 loop: CASSLLSGNTIYF. DNA of the CDR3: TGCGCCAGCAGCCTCCTCTCCGGAAACACCATATATTTT.